These 24 T cell receptor beta chains originate from one sample sequenced in a study of cytomegalovirus exposure and HLA in healthy donors. The PCR contained 60 Vbeta and 13 Jbeta primers. The protocol was immunoSEQ multiplex PCR, while the TCRdb copy is restricted to in-frame clones and leaves out a portion. The profile covers 100,000 to 150,000 clones, with 70% to 90% appearing a single time and around 20% taken by the ten largest. Specimen: PBMCs. These receptors came from a man between 18 and 29 years old in good health and CMV-seropositive.

This clone has at least ten counts. The chain combines TRBV6-5 with TRBJ1-2, with 9 nucleotides matching TRBD1. Germline CDR1 is MNHEY and CDR2 is SVGAGI. The CDR3 has 14 amino acids. V was pared by 4 bases and J by 7 bases, with 7 bases of the junction left unmatched. The CDR3 nucleotides read TGTGCCAGCAGTTCACAGGGGGCGTGGGTTGGCTACACCTTC. This translates into CASSSQGAWVGYTF.

This clone was observed a single time. V usage is TRBV5-1 and J usage is TRBJ2-7, with 11 bases identical to TRBD1. The CDR3 consists of 15 residues. Trimming took 4 bases from V and 7 from J; bases not matched to a gene: 10. Germline V gene sequence: CDR1 SGHRS, CDR2 YFSETQ. CDR3 coding DNA: TGCGCCAGCAGCGCGGACAGGGGGCCCCTTCGGGAGCAGTACTTC. This gives the protein CASSADRGPLREQYF. Full variable domain (missing parts from reference TRBV5-1 and TRBJ2-7): KAGVTQTPRYLIKTRGQQVTLSCSPISGHRSVSWYQQTPGQGLQFLFEYFSETQRNKGNFPGRFSGRQFSNSRSEMNVSTLELGDSALYLCASSADRGPLREQYFGPGTRLTVT.

The chain links TRBV7-8 to TRBJ2-1, with 7 bases identical to TRBD2. V dropped 5 bases and J dropped 6; count of bases not matched to a gene: 7. Per the germline V gene, CDR1 is SGHVS and CDR2 is FQNEAQ. This CDR3 region has 14 residues. This CDR3 reads CASSPRDYINEQFF. CDR3 bases: TGTGCCAGCAGCCCCCGGGACTATATCAATGAGCAGTTCTTC.

J is TRBJ2-1 and V is TRBV13; possibly TRBD1 for D (5 bases). Germline CDR1 reads PRHDT; CDR2 reads FYEKMQ (reference sequence). With 2 bases removed from V and 7 bases from J, the gap between germline ends came to 12 bases. The length of the CDR3 is 14 residues. The CDR3 bases are TGTGCCAGCAGCTTACAGGGCCTTAGGAATGAGCAGTTCTTC. This translates into CASSLQGLRNEQFF.

The chain employs TRBV6-5 and TRBJ1-2; D gene ambiguous. Germline V gene sequence: CDR1 MNHEY, CDR2 SVGAGI. The CDR3 loop spans 14 amino acids. V was cut by 2 bases and J by 8 bases, with 15 bases left in between. The CDR3: CASSYTGVGYGYTF. Here the CDR3 DNA reads TGTGCCAGCAGTTACACGGGAGTCGGTTACGGCTACACCTTC.

V usage is TRBV20-1 and J usage is TRBJ2-7, with D unresolved. The length of the CDR3 is 11 residues. V lost 3 bases and J 3 bases, leaving 6 bases between the germline ends. Germline values: CDR1 DFQATT, CDR2 SNEGSKA (reference sequence). In DNA, the CDR3 is TGCAGTGCTAGGTCTTACTACGAGCAGTACTTC. It yields the protein CSARSYYEQYF.

This clone has a single count. The rearrangement links TRBV27 to TRBJ1-2; the D is unclear. Trimming removed 6 bases at V and 0 bases at J, with 14 bases between. Per germline, CDR1 MNHEY and CDR2 SMNVEV (reference sequence). CDR3 size: 15 residues. The CDR3 DNA is TGTGCCAGCAGCGTTACCTTTTCAGCTAACTATGGCTACACCTTC. It translates to CASSVTFSANYGYTF.

The chain joins TRBV28 to TRBJ1-2; the D is unclear. With 6 bases removed from V and 1 base from J, the gap between germline ends came to 6 bases. Germline values: CDR1 MDHEN, CDR2 SYDVKM. CDR3 size: 12 residues. In DNA form, the CDR3 reads TGTGCCAGCAGATCGGTTAACTATGGCTACACCTTC. Protein product: CASRSVNYGYTF.

This clone was picked up one time. The chain links TRBV10-2 to TRBJ1-1, with D maybe TRBD1 (6 bases). Between the trimmed V and J ends, which lost 8 bases and 1 base, there was a span of 11 bases. The V gene's germline CDR1 is WSHSY and CDR2 SAAADI. CDR3 length: 13 amino acids. CDR3 sequence (DNA): TGCGCCAGCGGCCGGGACAAGAACACTGAAGCTTTCTTT. Amino acid sequence: CASGRDKNTEAFF.

The J gene is TRBJ2-1, the V gene TRBV5-1, with 12 bases identical to TRBD2. CDR1 is SGHRS, CDR2 YFSETQ, per germline. CDR3 length equals 13 residues. Trimming removed 7 bases from V and 7 bases from J; junction bases left unmatched: 3. CDR3 sequence reads: CASGLAGSNEQFF. In DNA form, the CDR3 reads TGCGCCAGCGGACTAGCGGGGTCTAATGAGCAGTTCTTC.

The genes are TRBV23-1 and TRBJ1-5; TRBD1 agrees at 9 bases. TRBV23-1 is reported as an ORF; its role is uncertain. The ends lost 6 bases at V and 2 bases at J; junction bases unmatched: 5. The CDR3 loop spans 15 amino acids. CDR3 amino acids: CASRGQGNGNQPQHF. DNA of the CDR3: TGCGCCAGCAGAGGACAGGGGAACGGCAATCAGCCCCAGCATTTT.

The chain has TRBV27 and TRBJ2-6, with D possibly being TRBD2 (5 bases). CDR3 size: 16 residues. The germline gives CDR1 MNHEY, CDR2 SMNVEV (reference sequence). The V end was cut by 1 base, the J end by 0 bases, with 7 bases between. The DNA of the CDR3 is TGTGCCAGCAGTTTATACGGGAACTCTGGGGCCAACGTCCTGACTTTC. It codes for CASSLYGNSGANVLTF. Looking up the rest from reference TRBV27 and TRBJ2-6 gives the full variable domain: EAQVTQNPRYLITVTGKKLTVTCSQNMNHEYMSWYRQDPGLGLRQIYYSMNVEVTDKGDVPEGYKVSRKEKRNFPLILESPSPNQTSLYFCASSLYGNSGANVLTFGAGSRLTVL.

V usage is TRBV5-1 and J usage is TRBJ2-5; 11 positions match TRBD1. The assigned J gene may be wrong: the sequence end matches TRBJ2-7 better. Germline CDR1 and CDR2: SGHRS and YFSETQ. The CDR3 extends over 14 amino acids. The CDR3 coding sequence is TGCGCCAGCAGCGGGGGACAGGGGGACAACGAGCAGTACTTC. It specifies CASSGGQGDNEQYF.

The count of this clone is one. The rearrangement uses TRBV28 and TRBJ1-6, with 10 bases that match TRBD1. Germline assignment: CDR1 MDHEN and CDR2 SYDVKM. CDR3 size: 15 residues. Trimming removed 6 bases from V and 11 bases from J; junction bases left unmatched: 10. CDR3 nucleotides: TGTGCCAGCAGCCAAGACAGGGGGCGGTGGACACCCCTCCACTTT. As protein: CASSQDRGRWTPLHF. The full variable domain, its missing parts supplied by reference TRBV28 and TRBJ1-6, is DVKVTQSSRYLVKRTGEKVFLECVQDMDHENMFWYRQDPGLGLRLIYFSYDVKMKEKGDIPEGYSVSREKKERFSLILESASTNQTSMYLCASSQDRGRWTPLHFGNGTRLTVT.

The chain recombines TRBV7-9 with TRBJ2-4, with no clear D. CDR3 size: 14 residues. Germline V CDR1 and CDR2: SEHNR, FQNEAQ (reference sequence). Trimming shortened V by 5 bases and J by 0 bases, and 8 bases separated the two germline ends. This chain's CDR3 is CASSLAIAKNIQYF. CDR3 bases: TGTGCCAGCAGCCTGGCCATAGCCAAAAACATTCAGTACTTC.

The chain couples TRBV7-9 to TRBJ2-5; D remains unclear. The CDR3 is made up of 10 amino acids. Trimming pared 8 bases from V and 5 bases from J, leaving 6 bases between. The germline V gene has CDR1 SEHNR and CDR2 FQNEAQ (reference sequence). The CDR3 DNA is TGTGCCAGCGGAGTGGAGACCCAGTACTTC. Its translation is CASGVETQYF.

As for this clone: Other DNA sequences in this specimen translate into the identical CDR3. The CDR3 DNA sequence: TGTGCCAGCAGCGTAGGAGGCGGCACCGGGGAGCTGTTTTTT. Residues: CASSVGGGTGELFF. This chain connects TRBV9 to TRBJ2-2; no clear D gene. V shed 0 bases and J shed 4 bases, with 7 bases lying between them. This CDR3 is 14 amino acids long. Germline V gene sequence: CDR1 SGDLS, CDR2 YYNGEE.

This clone has just a few counts. The V and J genes are TRBV5-5 and TRBJ2-7, with D possibly TRBD2 on 5 matching bases. Germline V gives CDR1 SGHKS, CDR2 YYEKEE (reference sequence). V lost 0 bases, J lost 3 bases, and 13 bases lay in between. This CDR3 comprises 15 residues. The CDR3 nucleotides read TGTGCCAGCAGCTTGGGGGGAGACGGGAACTACGAGCAGTACTTC. It codes for CASSLGGDGNYEQYF.

This clone was recorded once. CDR3 residues: CAPGGTEAFF. CDR3 sequence (DNA): TGTGCCCCAGGGGGAACTGAAGCTTTCTTT. This chain links TRBV7-9 with TRBJ1-1; 7 positions match TRBD1. Unmatched junction bases numbered 2, after V lost 11 bases and J lost 5 bases. Germline V gene sequence: CDR1 SEHNR, CDR2 FQNEAQ (reference sequence). The CDR3 is 10 amino acids.

The gene calls are TRBV5-3 and TRBJ1-2; TRBD1 agrees at 7 bases. TRBV5-3 is annotated as an ORF whose role is uncertain. The CDR3 consists of 16 residues. V trimming: 5 bases; J trimming: 0 bases; junction bases outside the gene matches: 10. This chain's CDR3 is CARSIYRGASNYGYTF. The DNA of the CDR3 is TGTGCCAGAAGTATCTACAGGGGCGCTTCTAACTATGGCTACACCTTC.

J is TRBJ1-2 and V is TRBV28; 8 nucleotides line up with TRBD1. This CDR3 contains 13 residues. Per the germline V gene, CDR1 is MDHEN and CDR2 is SYDVKM. Trimming cost V 4 bases and J 6 bases; bases outside gene matches: 4. As DNA, the CDR3 is TGTGCCAGCAGTTCCGGACAGGGTCATGGCTACACCTTC. It codes for CASSSGQGHGYTF.

The chain combines TRBV4-2 with TRBJ2-5; tentative D call: TRBD1 (5 bases). TRBJ2-7 explains the end of the DNA better; the J call may be wrong. The CDR3 has 17 amino acids. The germline V gene has CDR1 LGHNA and CDR2 YNFKEQ. CDR3 loop: CASSQEVEQGIYYEQYF. The CDR3 bases are TGTGCCAGCAGCCAAGAGGTTGAGCAGGGAATCTACTACGAGCAGTACTTC.

To note about this clone: As the CDR3 is not closed by the conserved phenylalanine or tryptophan, this likely results from a read error. The V gene is TRBV30, the J gene TRBJ2-7, with no clear D. The CDR3 is made up of 14 amino acids. From germline, CDR1 is GTSNPN and CDR2 SVGIG (reference sequence). With 0 bases removed from V and 3 bases from J, the gap between germline ends came to 12 bases. CDR3 nucleotides: TGTGCCTGGAGTGTGATGGAGAACCACTACGAGCAGTACTCC. Encoded protein: CAWSVMENHYEQYS.

In its sample, this clone was seen many times. The chain recombines TRBV4-1 with TRBJ2-2, with 8 bases identical to TRBD2. Germline CDR1 is MGHRA and CDR2 is YSYEKL. After removal of 2 bases from V and 6 bases from J, the junction contained 11 bases not matched to a gene. The CDR3 runs 17 residues. CDR3 nucleotides: TGCGCCAGCAGCCAACAGGAGACGGGGGGGCGGTCCGGGGAGCTGTTTTTT. Protein: CASSQQETGGRSGELFF.